This T cell receptor beta chain originates from a study of tumour-infiltrating T cells in Burkitt lymphoma. Study-wide background: Overall and progression-free survival were predicted by productive clonality.

This clone was counted once. The protocol was immunoSEQ multiplex PCR, while the TCRdb copy is restricted to in-frame clones and leaves out a portion. The table has 43,000 or so clones, less than 35% seen once. The germline gives CDR1 SGHRS, CDR2 YFSETQ. V shed 2 bases and J shed 5 bases, with 21 bases lying between them. CDR3 length equals 17 residues. V gene TRBV5-1 combines with J gene TRBJ2-3; D possibly corresponds to TRBD1 (5 bases). The specimen was tumor tissue. This receptor was obtained from a human donor with Burkitt lymphoma. The CDR3 coding sequence is TGCGCCAGCAGCTTATCAGGGAACTGGGATCGGATAGATACGCAGTATTTT. It specifies CASSLSGNWDRIDTQYF.